This T cell receptor beta chain is drawn from a study of long-term antiretroviral therapy in people with HIV. Whole-study findings and limits: Whichever time point was examined, clones expanded before ART dominated the repertoire. Older ART regimens were possibly in use when the blood was collected between about 2003 and 2017.

The authors ran the immunoSEQ assay, v3.0, at survey level. Here immunoSEQ multiplex PCR was the method, and the copy in TCRdb shows in-frame clones only, minus some. The sample includes roughly 18,000 clones, 91% seen only once; the top ten take approximately 10%. There are a few counts of this clone. Its antigen is unidentified. Between the trimmed V and J ends, which lost 2 bases and 7 bases, there was a span of 9 bases. The CDR3 sequence is 12 residues long. Germline-derived CDR1 and CDR2 are MNHNS and SASEGT. None of the participants with HIV were treated outside the United States. Specimens retained about 0.95-11 million cryopreserved PBMC preceding DNA extraction.

The specimen was unsorted PBMCs, collected 3 years after starting antiretroviral therapy. The clonotype was recovered from a man between 50 and 59 years old with HIV. The gene calls are TRBV6-1 and TRBJ2-7; the D gene is possibly TRBD1 (5 bases). The CDR3: CASSELRTEQYF. As DNA, the CDR3 is TGTGCCAGCAGTGAACTAAGGACAGAGCAGTACTTC.